The clone carrying this TCR beta chain has more than one count but fewer than ten. What it binds is unknown. The sample is drawn from a study of T cells in Graves' hyperthyroidism and ophthalmopathy. Study-wide results and limits: The model's output predicted ophthalmopathy at a median of around 6.9 months prior to onset.

Ophthalmopathy patients showed a Clinical Activity Score of at least 3, NOSPECS grade of at least 4 and duration under 3 months. Amplification of TCR beta CDR3 regions was performed using RNA transcripts as template. The TCR CDR3 was amplified in a first-round RT-PCR using the HTBI primer set. TCRdb processed the multiplex PCR reads anew with MiXCR; each CDR3 protein has one entry. Found here are roughly 650,000 distinct CDR3 sequences, 15% to 20% of them singletons; the top ten hold 2.5% to 4%. The sequence was collected from a woman between 40 and 50 years old with Graves' ophthalmopathy. The specimen was blood.

The CDR3 loop reads CASGGTSYGYTF. CDR3 bases: TGTGCCAGCGGGGGGACTTCCTATGGCTACACCTTC. The chain recombines TRBV9 with TRBJ1-2, with TRBD1 as a possible D gene (5 bases). The CDR3 has 12 residues. The germline V gene has CDR1 SGDLS and CDR2 YYNGEE. Trimming shortened V by 7 bases and J by 4 bases, and 11 bases separated the two germline ends. Combining the CDR3 with reference TRBV9 and TRBJ1-2 gives the whole variable domain DSGVTQTPKHLITATGQRVTLRCSPRSGDLSVYWYQQSLDQGLQFLIQYYNGEERAKGNILERFSAQQFPDLHSELNLSSLELGDSALYFCASGGTSYGYTFGSGTRLTVV.